This T cell receptor (beta chain) was obtained from a study of cytomegalovirus exposure and HLA in healthy donors. PCR used 60 Vbeta primers and 13 Jbeta primers. Clones were read by immunoSEQ multiplex PCR, and TCRdb kept only the in-frame ones, dropping some. The sample includes over 130,000 clones, around 79% of them seen just once. Germline V gene sequence: CDR1 SGHAT, CDR2 FQNNGV. The CDR3 contains 15 residues. Trimming shortened V by 1 base and J by 6 bases, and 13 bases separated the two germline ends. V and J are TRBV11-2 and TRBJ2-1; D might be TRBD2 (6 bases). This clonotype was obtained from a man in his fifties or sixties in good health and CMV-seropositive. The sample was PBMCs. CDR3 protein: CASSLGGLSLNEQFF. The CDR3 DNA reads as TGTGCCAGCAGCTTAGGGGGACTTAGCCTCAATGAGCAGTTCTTC.